This TCR beta chain stems from a study of cytomegalovirus exposure and HLA in healthy donors. Study-wide results and caveats: Highest at DRB1 and lowest at HLA-C, TCR association rates differed among HLA loci in a later analysis.

Germline V lookup: CDR1 SSHAT, CDR2 FNYEAQ (reference sequence). The CDR3 spans 16 residues. PCR primers comprised 60 Vbeta and 13 Jbeta primers. Sequenced by immunoSEQ multiplex PCR; TCRdb stores in-frame clones only, minus some. The profile shows 100,000 to 150,000 clones, approximately 80% of them singletons. Likely unrecorded immune exposures existed in these nominally healthy donors. No CMV serostatus was recorded for this donor. With regard to this clone: Its antigen is as yet unknown. One end of the junction does not line up with germline, which may come from a read error.

Specimen: PBMCs. The rearrangement uses TRBV7-7 and TRBJ2-5, with 7 bases fitting TRBD2. The TCR sequence derives from a human donor in good health. Here the CDR3 reads CASSLAGSGRQETQYF. DNA of the CDR3: TGTGCTAGCAGCTTAGCGGGCAGCGGAAGGCAAGAGACCCAGTACTTC.